This TCR beta chain is drawn from a study of shared clonotypes between healthy human individuals (dated by TCRdb to between 2020 and 2021). Background on the whole study: A couple of women and three men aged 18 to 49 years were included in the cohort. For each donor, CD4 naive and CD4 memory were each given three plates, CD8 naive was given two plates, and CD8 memory was given one plate. To increase sequencing depth and limit assay-specific biases, different laboratories used diverse techniques to prepare libraries and sequence TCR repertoires. Each donor's leukapheresis produced roughly between roughly 0.9 and 8.9 billion PBMCs. Blood TCR repertoires of a handful of healthy adults were deeply sequenced to estimate repertoire size and the extent of clonotype sharing between individuals.

Results and caveats for the whole study, not just this receptor: Pairwise subsampling led to the expectation that sequencing depth would affect the degree of clonotype sharing among donors. Incomplete sequencing was indicated by rarefaction of sorted-subset datasets, despite the large sequencing depth. Because the study included a small number of donors, the genetic and exposure-history diversity represented was limited. Larger estimated clonotype richness was generally found for naive subsets than for memory subsets. Compared with non-shared clonotypes, clonotypes shared by all four sorted-subset donors had higher generation probabilities. Around 5.4% of naive CD4, roughly 3.6% of naive CD8, 2% to 2.5% of memory CD4, and about 0.4% of memory CD8 clonotypes were shared across four donors. Sampling was restricted to blood, and TCR repertoires in tissues likely differ from the TCR repertoires found in blood.

Using the deep immunoSEQ assay, multiplex PCR amplified TCR CDR3 regions from genomic DNA. Genomic DNA extracted from each cell subset was distributed evenly over all wells of several immunoSEQ 96-well plates, and each plate served as one replicate. Each replicate PCR for sorted subsets received about 0.2 ug genomic DNA, equal to tens of thousands of T cell genomes. Purified libraries were quantified with a Qubit 3.0 fluorometer, sized on a Bioanalyzer 2100, and re-quantified with the KAPA Library Quantification kit. A separate single-read 150-cycle Illumina NextSeq 550 flow cell was used to sequence each immunoSEQ 96-well plate. The authors processed their data as follows. Because only junctional sequences without quality scores were contained in the immunoSEQ output, filtering matching that applied to full-length reads could not be performed. Sequences were annotated with PyIR, a Python wrapper for IgBLAST v1.9, and V/J genes and CDR3 were assigned using IMGT germline references. Reads with weak V/J assignments (E-value above 1e-6), missing CDR3, stop codons, out-of-frame junctions, or ambiguous translated residues were removed. V3J clonotypes were defined by identical inferred V gene, J gene, and CDR3 amino acid sequence. To compute the percentage overlap between repertoires, the number of shared unique clonotypes was divided by the size of the smaller repertoire. Three approaches were used to assess repertoire richness: RTK rarefaction, the Chao1 estimator, and Recon v2.1 estimates of unobserved clonotypes. Generation probabilities were computed with OLGA for all TCRbeta clonotypes obtained by the gDNA method from a handful of donors. TCRdb re-hosts the immuneACCESS table, in-frame sequences only. Its copies lack some clones; in the studies checked, an unresolved V gene accounts for under half of them, and the cause for the rest is not known. V, J and clone size are taken as reported in that table, and D and trimming were inferred from the DNA itself. Present in this sample are about 1.5 million clones, around 98% of which were seen just once. Clones ranked in the top ten supply less than 0.55% of the sample.

The donors were healthy, HIV-negative adults with no recently reported acute infections or vaccinations. All donors were Caucasian adults living in Nashville, Tennessee, USA. CD4+ T cells were enriched by magnetic negative selection, after which naive cells were positively selected on CD45RA and the negative fraction was taken as the memory subset. Blood was obtained by leukapheresis, after which PBMCs were separated by Ficoll-Histopaque density gradient centrifugation and cryopreserved in liquid nitrogen vapor phase. Analytical flow cytometry was used to check the purity and quantity of each magnetically sorted T cell population. Genomic DNA was isolated from each sorted fraction and quantified by UV absorbance on a Nanodrop 2000c. As for this clone: Its target antigen remains unknown. No clone much larger than this one lies a single base away; base qualities are absent.

The germline V gene yields MNHEY for CDR1 and SVGAGI for CDR2. The V end gives up 6 bases and the J end 1 base, leaving 6 bases in the junction not matched to a gene. There are 15 amino acids in the CDR3, from cysteine to phenylalanine inclusive. Left in the record is the CDR3 DNA by itself, 45 bases read in frame from the first base. This clonotype was sampled from a young man in good health. The V and J genes are TRBV6-5 and TRBJ2-7, with TRBD1 matching 10 junction bases. Material: naive CD4+ T cells sorted from blood. Reading the label with the study, this specimen's cell subset or site is: CD45RA+ positively selected. Here the CDR3 is given as CASRRQGAHSYEQYF. Here is the DNA: TGTGCCAGCAGGAGACAGGGGGCACATTCCTACGAGCAGTACTTC.